What follows describes a single TCR beta chain. The antigen is undetermined. The data stem from a study of cytomegalovirus exposure and HLA in healthy donors. General study points: The classifier, whose performance was assessed in both the original and validation cohorts, reportedly diagnosed cytomegalovirus status with high specificity and sensitivity. Presence/absence analyses took donor sequencing depth as roughly uniform.

The PCR ran on 60 Vbeta and 13 Jbeta primers. Original data processing: In a later analysis, the count reached 75 million to 90 million unique TCR beta chains, with roughly 11 million shared. Data came from immunoSEQ multiplex PCR; TCRdb stores just in-frame clones and leaves some out. V and J calls and clone size are as listed in that table; D and trimming were resolved from the DNA. The top ten clones hold 1.5% to 2% of a sample with approximately 150,000 clones, about a tenth of them seen once. V was pared by 1 base and J by 0 bases, with 6 bases of the junction left unmatched. This CDR3 is built from 17 residues. Germline CDR1 and CDR2: SGHTA and FQGNSA. Though probably carrying unrecorded immune exposures, donors were nominally healthy at sampling.

Sequencing was carried out using PBMCs. The chain uses TRBV7-2 and TRBJ1-5, with TRBD1 matching 7 bases. The TCR was taken from a male donor in good health and CMV-seronegative. In DNA form, the CDR3 reads TGTGCCAGCAGCTTAGTGAGGGGGCGGGATAGCAATCAGCCCCAGCATTTT. This gives the protein CASSLVRGRDSNQPQHF.